Described below is a single TCR beta chain sequence and its context. Assay used: immunoSEQ multiplex PCR; TCRdb lists only in-frame clones, some missing. The sample comprises 310,000 or so clones, approximately 89% of which are singletons, and 2.2% rests with the top ten. These data are taken from a study of blood T cell repertoires in COVID-19. Study-wide context: Specimens from acute and convalescent COVID-19 originated in the United States, Italy and Spain.

Trimming left V 8 bases short and J 3 bases short, with 17 bases between. This CDR3 has 14 residues. Germline CDR1 is LNHDA and CDR2 is SQIVND (reference sequence). The chain recombines TRBV19 with TRBJ2-7; D possibly corresponds to TRBD2 (6 bases). The clonotype was recovered from a woman in her twenties or thirties with COVID-19, enrolled during active disease. The material sequenced was peripheral blood. Written as DNA, the CDR3 is TGTGCCAGTGGACACGTCGGAGGGGACTACGAGCAGTACTTC. Translation: CASGHVGGDYEQYF.